The clone carrying this TCR beta chain was observed a few times. Clones were read by immunoSEQ multiplex PCR, and TCRdb kept only the in-frame ones, dropping some. The sample shows about 280,000 clones, 70% to 90% of them seen only once. CDR3 size: 16 residues. V lost 2 bases, J lost 6 bases, and 12 bases stayed unmatched. CDR1 LGHDT and CDR2 YNNKEL come from the germline V gene (reference sequence). The record originates from a study of blood T cell repertoires in COVID-19. Looking at the study overall: What the recovered Cohort 3 donors had was two negative PCRs, clearance, or symptom resolution.

Participant reports of clinical history set cohort assignment. The chain recombines TRBV3-1 (or the pseudogene TRBV3-2) with TRBJ1-2; 7 bases line up with TRBD1. The receptor's source is a woman aged 60-75 years in a cohort exposed to, infected with or recovered from COVID-19 (not recorded which). The sequenced sample consisted of PBMCs or T cells enriched from blood (not recorded which). The CDR3 DNA is TGTGCCAGCAGCCAAACTGGGACAGCTGCTAGCCATGGCTACACCTTC. Encoded protein: CASSQTGTAASHGYTF.